Below, 14 T cell receptor beta chains from the same sample are listed, as sequenced in a study of T cell repertoires in cytomegalovirus infection. Via MiXCR, TCRdb re-called the reads, giving one row per CDR3 protein. The sample consists of a few hundred thousand distinct CDR3 sequences, 15% to 20% of them appearing once. Sequenced sample: PBMCs. These receptors all stem from a human donor in good health (CMV status not recorded). Some clones in this sample may be carry-over from other donors' samples.

CDR3 residues: CASSTPGREHYGYTF. The CDR3 nucleotides are TGTGCCAGCAGTACCCCCGGCAGGGAGCACTATGGCTACACCTTC. This chain connects TRBV28 to TRBJ1-2; TRBD1 is a possible D gene (5 bases). Germline V gene sequence: CDR1 MDHEN, CDR2 SYDVKM. The germline V and J ends were trimmed by 5 bases and 3 bases, with 16 bases remaining between them. The CDR3 spans 15 residues.

Only a few counts were recorded for this clonotype. J is TRBJ1-5 and V is TRBV20-1, with D perhaps matching TRBD1 (6 bases). The CDR3 is made up of 12 amino acids. CDR1 is DFQATT, CDR2 SNEGSKA, per germline (reference sequence). V lost 5 bases to trimming and J lost 6 bases, with 11 bases between them. CDR3 in amino acids: CSAQTGSQPQHF. The CDR3 region has the DNA TGCAGTGCTCAAACAGGGAGTCAGCCCCAGCATTTT.

The chain links TRBV5-5 to TRBJ2-1; D ambiguous. This CDR3 contains 11 residues. In germline, CDR1 is SGHKS, CDR2 YYEKEE (reference sequence). Trimming removed 5 bases from V and 2 bases from J, with 2 bases in between. CDR3 sequence: CASRTYNEQFF. CDR3 coding DNA: TGTGCCAGCAGAACCTACAATGAGCAGTTCTTC.

In this sample, this clonotype turned up a few times. V gene TRBV10-3 combines with J gene TRBJ2-7, with D possibly TRBD1 on 6 matching bases. Germline V lookup: CDR1 ENHRY, CDR2 SYGVKD. V lost 6 bases and J lost 6, with 15 bases in between. This CDR3 is 13 amino acids long. Here the CDR3 DNA reads TGTGCCATCAGACCAGGGGCCCTCGGCGAGCAGTACTTC. It specifies CAIRPGALGEQYF.

This chain links TRBV7-9 with TRBJ2-5, with D hard to call. The CDR3 totals 12 residues. Looked up from germline, CDR1 is SEHNR and CDR2 is FQNEAQ (reference sequence). Trimming pared 2 bases from V and 5 bases from J, leaving 6 bases between. CDR3 region: CASSLTAETQYF. CDR3 DNA: TGTGCCAGCAGCTTAACAGCGGAGACCCAGTACTTC.

This clonotype was counted only a few times. The chain combines TRBV7-8 with TRBJ1-3; 11 bases are a match to TRBD1. The CDR3 runs 15 residues. The germline V gene encodes CDR1 SGHVS and CDR2 FQNEAQ. V shed 6 bases, J shed 8 bases, and the junction held 9 bases outside the gene matches. CDR3 in DNA: TGTGCCAGCAGTCCCCGGGACAGGGGGTGGGACACCATATATTTT. Its protein is CASSPRDRGWDTIYF.

There are many counts of this clonotype. The chain has TRBV5-1 and TRBJ1-2, with D unclear. The CDR3 runs to 12 residues. Germline-derived CDR1 and CDR2 are SGHRS and YFSETQ. V was clipped by 3 bases and J by 5 bases, with 8 bases between them. The CDR3 is CASSSGGYGYTF. CDR3 in DNA: TGCGCCAGCAGCTCTGGTGGGTATGGCTACACCTTC.

This clonotype was counted between two and nine times. The chain combines TRBV28 with TRBJ2-5; TRBD1 matches at 11 bases. With 4 bases clipped from V and 5 bases from J, the junction kept 9 bases outside the gene matches. CDR3 size: 16 residues. Germline V CDR1 and CDR2: MDHEN, SYDVKM. CDR3 nucleotide sequence: TGTGCCAGCAGTTCAGCCGGACAGGGGGCAGTGGAGACCCAGTACTTC. Its translation is CASSSAGQGAVETQYF.

This clonotype was seen only a few times. The V call is TRBV6-1, the J call TRBJ1-1, with TRBD1 identical over 7 bases. The V gene's germline CDR1 is MNHNS and CDR2 SASEGT. V was pared by 2 bases and J by 5 bases, with 11 bases of the junction left unmatched. CDR3 size: 16 residues. CDR3 sequence (DNA): TGTGCCAGCAGTGAATCACGTGGGGGCAGGGGGACTGAAGCTTTCTTT. Its protein product is CASSESRGGRGTEAFF.

This clonotype has at least ten counts. This chain joins TRBV28 and TRBJ2-5; D is ambiguous. V lost 7 bases to trimming and J lost 0 bases, with 18 bases between them. The CDR3 has 16 residues. From germline, CDR1 is MDHEN and CDR2 SYDVKM. The CDR3 spells CASKSFSLTNQETQYF. In DNA, the CDR3 is TGTGCCAGCAAGAGTTTTTCGCTGACAAACCAAGAGACCCAGTACTTC.

In this sample, this clonotype turned up many times. This CDR3 reads CATRGAIANTGELFF. As DNA, the CDR3 is TGTGCCACCCGAGGGGCCATCGCGAACACCGGGGAGCTGTTTTTT. This chain connects TRBV6-6 to TRBJ2-2; D may correspond to TRBD1 or TRBD2 (5 bases each). The CDR3 is 15 residues long. CDR1 is MNHNY, CDR2 SVGAGI, per germline (reference sequence). V was pared by 10 bases and J by 0 bases, with 15 bases between.

The rearrangement uses TRBV6-2 or TRBV6-3 and TRBJ2-1; maybe TRBD2 (5 bases). The V end was cut by 0 bases, the J end by 8 bases, with 14 bases between. The CDR3 spans 15 residues. Germline assignment: CDR1 MNHEY and CDR2 SVGEGT. CDR3 DNA: TGTGCCAGCAGTTACTCGATCCGGGGTCGGGATGAGCAGTTCTTC. This translates into CASSYSIRGRDEQFF.

This clonotype was seen a handful of times. The chain employs TRBV4-2 and TRBJ2-1; 9 bases fit TRBD2. The CDR3 extends over 15 amino acids. Trimming removed 5 bases from V and 9 bases from J; junction bases left unmatched: 11. Germline V CDR1 and CDR2: LGHNA, YNFKEQ. The CDR3 DNA sequence: TGTGCCAGCAGCTTCCGGACTAGCGCGGATGTTGAGCAGTTCTTC. Encoded protein: CASSFRTSADVEQFF.

The rearrangement joins TRBV12-3 or TRBV12-4 to TRBJ2-3, with D hard to call. CDR3 length: 15 residues. Trimming shortened V by 5 bases and J by 2 bases, and 14 bases separated the two germline ends. The CDR3 nucleotides read TGTGCCAGCAGTGTCGGGCAGTCAAACACAGATACGCAGTATTTT. This translates into CASSVGQSNTDTQYF.